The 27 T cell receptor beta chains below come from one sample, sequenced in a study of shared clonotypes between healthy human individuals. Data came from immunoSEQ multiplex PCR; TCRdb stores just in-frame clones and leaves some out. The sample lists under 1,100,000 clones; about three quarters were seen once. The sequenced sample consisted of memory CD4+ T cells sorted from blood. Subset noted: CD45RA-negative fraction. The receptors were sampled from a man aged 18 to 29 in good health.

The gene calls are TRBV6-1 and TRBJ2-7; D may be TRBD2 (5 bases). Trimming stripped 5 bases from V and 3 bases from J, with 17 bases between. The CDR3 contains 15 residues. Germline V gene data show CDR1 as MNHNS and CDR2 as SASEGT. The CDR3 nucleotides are TGTGCCAGCAGTAGAACCCCAGAGGGCCTCTACGAGCAGTACTTC. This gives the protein CASSRTPEGLYEQYF.

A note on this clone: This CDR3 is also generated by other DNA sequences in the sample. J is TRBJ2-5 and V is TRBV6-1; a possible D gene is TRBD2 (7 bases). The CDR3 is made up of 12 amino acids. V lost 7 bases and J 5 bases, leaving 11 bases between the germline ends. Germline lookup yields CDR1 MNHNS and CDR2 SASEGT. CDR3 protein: CASKGGGETQYF. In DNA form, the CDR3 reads TGTGCCAGCAAGGGGGGAGGGGAGACCCAGTACTTC.

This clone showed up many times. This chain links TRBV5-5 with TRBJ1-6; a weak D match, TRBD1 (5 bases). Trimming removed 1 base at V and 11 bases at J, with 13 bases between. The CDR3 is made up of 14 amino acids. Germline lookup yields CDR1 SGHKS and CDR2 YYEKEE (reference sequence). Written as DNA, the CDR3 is TGTGCCAGCAGCTTGAGAGGGGACGAAGCACCCCTCCACTTT. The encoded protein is CASSLRGDEAPLHF. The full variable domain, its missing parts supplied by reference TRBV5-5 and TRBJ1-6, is DAGVTQSPTHLIKTRGQQVTLRCSPISGHKSVSWYQQVLGQGPQFIFQYYEKEERGRGNFPDRFSARQFPNYSSELNVNALLLGDSALYLCASSLRGDEAPLHFGNGTRLTVT.

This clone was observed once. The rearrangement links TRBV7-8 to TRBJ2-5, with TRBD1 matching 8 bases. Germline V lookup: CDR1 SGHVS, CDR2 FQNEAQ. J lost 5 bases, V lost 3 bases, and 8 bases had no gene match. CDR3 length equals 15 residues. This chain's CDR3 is CASSFAGGEAETQYF. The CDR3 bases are TGTGCCAGCAGCTTCGCAGGGGGCGAGGCGGAGACCCAGTACTTC.

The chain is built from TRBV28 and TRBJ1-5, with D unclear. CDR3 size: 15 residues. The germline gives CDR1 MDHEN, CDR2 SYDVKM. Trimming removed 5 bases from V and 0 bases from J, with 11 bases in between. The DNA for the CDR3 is TGTGCCAGCAGTCCGACAAGGCGTAGCAATCAGCCCCAGCATTTT. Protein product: CASSPTRRSNQPQHF.

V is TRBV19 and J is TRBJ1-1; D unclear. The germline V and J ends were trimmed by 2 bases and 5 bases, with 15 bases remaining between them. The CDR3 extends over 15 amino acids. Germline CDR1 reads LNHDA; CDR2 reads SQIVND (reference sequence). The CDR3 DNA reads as TGTGCCAGTAGTATATCTTGGGCCGGTGGGACTGAAGCTTTCTTT. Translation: CASSISWAGGTEAFF.

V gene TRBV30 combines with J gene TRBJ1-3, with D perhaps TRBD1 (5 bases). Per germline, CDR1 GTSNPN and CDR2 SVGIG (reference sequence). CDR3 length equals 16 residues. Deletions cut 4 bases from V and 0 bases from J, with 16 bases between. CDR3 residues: CAWNSGGTYSGNTIYF. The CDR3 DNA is TGTGCCTGGAACTCTGGGGGGACTTACTCTGGAAACACCATATATTTT.

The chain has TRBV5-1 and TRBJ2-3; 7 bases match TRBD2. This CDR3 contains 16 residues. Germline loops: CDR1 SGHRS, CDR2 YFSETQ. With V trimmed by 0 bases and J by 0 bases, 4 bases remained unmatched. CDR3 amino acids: CASSLVVTSSTDTQYF. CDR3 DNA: TGCGCCAGCAGCTTGGTGGTGACTAGCAGCACAGATACGCAGTATTTT.

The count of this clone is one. The CDR3 loop is CASSRARALETTAKNIQYF. CDR3 in DNA: TGTGCCAGCAGCCGAGCCCGGGCCTTAGAAACAACAGCCAAAAACATTCAGTACTTC. The rearrangement uses TRBV2 and TRBJ2-4; the D is unclear. The V gene's germline CDR1 is SNHLY and CDR2 FYNNEI. With 6 bases removed from V and 0 bases from J, the gap between germline ends came to 24 bases. This CDR3 has 19 residues.

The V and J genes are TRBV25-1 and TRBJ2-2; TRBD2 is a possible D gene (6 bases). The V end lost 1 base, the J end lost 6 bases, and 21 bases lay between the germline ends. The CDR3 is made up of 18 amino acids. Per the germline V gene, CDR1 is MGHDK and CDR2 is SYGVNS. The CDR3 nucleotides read TGTGCCAGCAGTGAATCACGGGCGGGGAATAACAAACCCGGGGAGCTGTTTTTT. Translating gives CASSESRAGNNKPGELFF.

Written as DNA, the CDR3 is TGCGCCAGCAGCTTAAGGGACGAGCAGTACTTC. It is translated as CASSLRDEQYF. The rearrangement joins TRBV5-1 to TRBJ2-7; no clear D. CDR1 SGHRS and CDR2 YFSETQ come from the germline V gene. Trimming left V 2 bases short and J 5 bases short, with 5 bases between. The CDR3 length is 11 residues.

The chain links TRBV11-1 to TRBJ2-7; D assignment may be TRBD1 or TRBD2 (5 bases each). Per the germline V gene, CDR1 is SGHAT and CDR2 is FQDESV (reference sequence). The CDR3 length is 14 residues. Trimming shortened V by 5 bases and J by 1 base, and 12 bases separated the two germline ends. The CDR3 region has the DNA TGTGCCAGCAGCCGGGGACCGATTTCCTACGAGCAGTACTTC. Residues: CASSRGPISYEQYF. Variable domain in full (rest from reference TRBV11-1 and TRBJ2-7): EAEVAQSPRYKITEKSQAVAFWCDPISGHATLYWYRQILGQGPELLVQFQDESVVDDSQLPKDRFSAERLKGVDSTLKIQPAELGDSAMYLCASSRGPISYEQYFGPGTRLTVT.

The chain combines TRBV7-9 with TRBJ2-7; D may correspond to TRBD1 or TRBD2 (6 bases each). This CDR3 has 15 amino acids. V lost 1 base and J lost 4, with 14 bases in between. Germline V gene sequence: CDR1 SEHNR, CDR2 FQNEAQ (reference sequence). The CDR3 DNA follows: TGTGCCAGCAGCTTAGTCAGGGGAGGTTCGTACGAGCAGTACTTC. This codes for CASSLVRGGSYEQYF.

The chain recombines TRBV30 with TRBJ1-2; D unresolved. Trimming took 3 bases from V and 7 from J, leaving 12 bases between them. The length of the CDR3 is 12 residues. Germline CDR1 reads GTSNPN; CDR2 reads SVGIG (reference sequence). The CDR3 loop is CAWRLTGPGYTF. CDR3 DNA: TGTGCCTGGAGGTTAACCGGGCCTGGCTACACCTTC.

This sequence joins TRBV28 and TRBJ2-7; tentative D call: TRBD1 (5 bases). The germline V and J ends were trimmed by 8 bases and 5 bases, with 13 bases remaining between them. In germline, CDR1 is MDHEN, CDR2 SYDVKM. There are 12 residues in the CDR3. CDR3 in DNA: TGTGCCAGCTCCAATTGGGGCCACGAGCAGTACTTC. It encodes CASSNWGHEQYF. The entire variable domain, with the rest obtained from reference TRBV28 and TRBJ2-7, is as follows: DVKVTQSSRYLVKRTGEKVFLECVQDMDHENMFWYRQDPGLGLRLIYFSYDVKMKEKGDIPEGYSVSREKKERFSLILESASTNQTSMYLCASSNWGHEQYFGPGTRLTVT.

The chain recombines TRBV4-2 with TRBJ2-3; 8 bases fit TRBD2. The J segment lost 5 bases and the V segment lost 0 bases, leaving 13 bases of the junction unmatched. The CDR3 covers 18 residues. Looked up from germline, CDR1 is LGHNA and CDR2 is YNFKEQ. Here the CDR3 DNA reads TGTGCCAGCAGCCAAGATCAACGGGGGGGCCTAACTTTAGATACGCAGTATTTT. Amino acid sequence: CASSQDQRGGLTLDTQYF.

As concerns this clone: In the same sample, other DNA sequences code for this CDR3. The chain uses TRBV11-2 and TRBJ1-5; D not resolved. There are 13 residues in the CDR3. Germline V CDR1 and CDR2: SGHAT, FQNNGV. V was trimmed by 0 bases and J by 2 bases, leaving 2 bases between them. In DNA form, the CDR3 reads TGTGCCAGCAGCTTAGACCGCAATCAGCCCCAGCATTTT. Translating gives CASSLDRNQPQHF. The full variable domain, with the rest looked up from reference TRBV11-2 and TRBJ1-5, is EAGVAQSPRYKIIEKRQSVAFWCNPISGHATLYWYQQILGQGPKLLIQFQNNGVVDDSQLPKDRFSAERLKGVDSTLKIQPAKLEDSAVYLCASSLDRNQPQHFGDGTRLSIL.

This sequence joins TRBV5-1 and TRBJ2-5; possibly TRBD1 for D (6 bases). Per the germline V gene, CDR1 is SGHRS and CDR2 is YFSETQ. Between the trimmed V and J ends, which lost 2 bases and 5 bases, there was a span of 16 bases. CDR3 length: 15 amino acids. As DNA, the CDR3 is TGCGCCAGCAGCTTTATTCAGGGGATTGGGGAGACCCAGTACTTC. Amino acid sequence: CASSFIQGIGETQYF.

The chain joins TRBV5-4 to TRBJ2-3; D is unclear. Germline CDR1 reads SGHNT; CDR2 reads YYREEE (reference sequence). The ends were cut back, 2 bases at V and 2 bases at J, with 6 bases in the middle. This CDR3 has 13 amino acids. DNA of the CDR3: TGTGCCAGCAGCTTTGCAGCCACAGATACGCAGTATTTT. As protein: CASSFAATDTQYF.

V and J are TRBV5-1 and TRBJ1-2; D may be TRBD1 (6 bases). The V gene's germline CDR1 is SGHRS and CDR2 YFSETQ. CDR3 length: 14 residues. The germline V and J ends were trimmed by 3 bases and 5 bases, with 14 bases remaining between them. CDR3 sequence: CASSSTGPGYGYTF. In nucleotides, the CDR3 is TGCGCCAGCAGCTCTACAGGGCCTGGGTATGGCTACACCTTC.

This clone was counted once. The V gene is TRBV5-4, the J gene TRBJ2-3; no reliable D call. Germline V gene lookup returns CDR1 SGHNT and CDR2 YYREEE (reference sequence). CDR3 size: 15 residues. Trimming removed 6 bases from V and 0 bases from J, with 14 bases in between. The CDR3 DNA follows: TGTGCCAGCAACCCCTCAGGCCTCAGCACAGATACGCAGTATTTT. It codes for CASNPSGLSTDTQYF.

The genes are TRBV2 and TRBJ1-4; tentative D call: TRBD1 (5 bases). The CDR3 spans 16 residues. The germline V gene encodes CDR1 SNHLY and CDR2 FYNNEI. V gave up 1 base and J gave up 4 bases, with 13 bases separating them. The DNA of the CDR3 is TGTGCCAGCAGTGAAGGCCCCCCGGGGCGTAATGAAAAACTGTTTTTT. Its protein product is CASSEGPPGRNEKLFF.

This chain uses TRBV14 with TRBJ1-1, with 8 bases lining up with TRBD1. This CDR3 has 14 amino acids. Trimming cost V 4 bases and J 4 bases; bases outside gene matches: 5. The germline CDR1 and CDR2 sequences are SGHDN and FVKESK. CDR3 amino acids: CASSLQGGVTEAFF. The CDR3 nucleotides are TGTGCCAGCAGCCTACAGGGGGGGGTCACTGAAGCTTTCTTT.

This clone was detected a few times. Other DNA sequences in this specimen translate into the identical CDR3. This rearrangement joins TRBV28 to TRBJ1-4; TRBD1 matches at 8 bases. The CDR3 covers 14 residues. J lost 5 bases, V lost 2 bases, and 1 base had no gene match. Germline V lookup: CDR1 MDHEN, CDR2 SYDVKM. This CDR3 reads CASSLRQGNEKLFF. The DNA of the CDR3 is TGTGCCAGCAGTTTACGACAGGGGAATGAAAAACTGTTTTTT.

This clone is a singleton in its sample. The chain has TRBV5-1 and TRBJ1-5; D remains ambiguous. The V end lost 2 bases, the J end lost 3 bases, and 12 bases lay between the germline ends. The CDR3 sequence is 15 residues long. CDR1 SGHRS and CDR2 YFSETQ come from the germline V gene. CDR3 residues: CASSLGGLNNQPQHF. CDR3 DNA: TGCGCCAGCAGCTTAGGTGGTCTTAACAATCAGCCCCAGCATTTT.

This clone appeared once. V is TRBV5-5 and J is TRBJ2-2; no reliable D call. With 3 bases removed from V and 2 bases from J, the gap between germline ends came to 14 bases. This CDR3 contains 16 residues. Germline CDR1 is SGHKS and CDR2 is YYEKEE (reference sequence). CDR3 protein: CASSSSVSINTGELFF. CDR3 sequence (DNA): TGTGCCAGCAGCTCCTCAGTGTCTATAAACACCGGGGAGCTGTTTTTT.

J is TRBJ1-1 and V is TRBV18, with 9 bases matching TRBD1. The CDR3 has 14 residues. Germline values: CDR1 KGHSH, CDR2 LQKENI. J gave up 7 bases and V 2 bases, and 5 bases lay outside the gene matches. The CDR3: CASSPRQGVGEAFF. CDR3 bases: TGTGCCAGCTCACCAAGACAGGGGGTTGGTGAAGCTTTCTTT.